Shown below are 32 T cell receptor beta chains from a single sample sequenced in a study of blood T cell repertoires in COVID-19. Only in-frame clones appear in the TCRdb table, and some are missing; sequencing was by immunoSEQ multiplex PCR. The sample includes about 280,000 clones, roughly 85% of them seen just once. Source material: PBMCs or T cells enriched from blood (not recorded which). The source is a man aged 35 to 55 who had been exposed to COVID-19.

V usage is TRBV7-9 and J usage is TRBJ1-1; no definite D call. CDR1 and CDR2 from the germline V gene are SEHNR and FQNEAQ (reference sequence). The V and J ends lost 4 bases and 6 bases respectively, with 12 bases between them. CDR3 length: 13 amino acids. The CDR3 region is CASSSRGLAEAFF. Here the CDR3 DNA reads TGTGCCAGCAGCTCCCGGGGTTTGGCTGAAGCTTTCTTT.

The genes are TRBV29-1 and TRBJ2-5, with 8 bases that match TRBD1. V lost 7 bases, J lost 2 bases, and 9 bases stayed unmatched. The CDR3 loop spans 14 amino acids. Germline CDR1 is SQVTM and CDR2 is ANQGSEA. The DNA for the CDR3 is TGCAGCGGAACAGACAGGGGTCGACAAGAGACCCAGTACTTC. This translates into CSGTDRGRQETQYF.

V usage is TRBV14 and J usage is TRBJ2-3, with 8 bases aligning to TRBD2. CDR1 and CDR2 (germline): SGHDN, FVKESK. The V gene end was trimmed by 0 bases and the J gene end by 6 bases; junction bases not matched to a gene: 14. This CDR3 is 18 amino acids long. The chain's CDR3 is CASSQDPLAGLKWDTQYF. CDR3 coding DNA: TGTGCCAGCAGCCAAGATCCCCTAGCGGGCCTAAAGTGGGATACGCAGTATTTT.

As DNA, the CDR3 is TGTGCCAGCAGCCAAGATCCTAGAGGGACAGGGGGGAATCAGCCCCAGCATTTT. Its protein is CASSQDPRGTGGNQPQHF. The chain employs TRBV4-2 and TRBJ1-5; 11 nucleotides agree with TRBD1. The CDR3 totals 18 residues. V was pared by 0 bases and J by 4 bases, with 8 bases of the junction left unmatched. CDR1 and CDR2 from the germline V gene are LGHNA and YNFKEQ.

This chain uses TRBV5-4 with TRBJ2-7, with a weak D call TRBD2 (7 bases). Trimming shortened V by 7 bases and J by 2 bases, and 19 bases separated the two germline ends. The CDR3 consists of 15 residues. The germline V gene encodes CDR1 SGHNT and CDR2 YYREEE (reference sequence). CDR3 bases: TGTGCCAGCGAATCGAGAGGGGGGGGGCCCTACGAGCAGTACTTC. Amino acid sequence: CASESRGGGPYEQYF.

The V call is TRBV10-3, the J call TRBJ2-1, with TRBD2 as a possible D gene (6 bases). There are 17 residues in the CDR3. The germline gives CDR1 ENHRY, CDR2 SYGVKD. V was trimmed by 2 bases and J by 7 bases, leaving 21 bases between them. The CDR3 protein is CAISEPPLIVGGNEQFF. The CDR3 DNA reads as TGTGCCATCAGTGAGCCGCCACTCATAGTCGGGGGAAATGAGCAGTTCTTC.

The rearrangement joins TRBV20-1 to TRBJ1-5, with 7 bases fitting TRBD1. From germline, CDR1 is DFQATT and CDR2 SNEGSKA (reference sequence). The CDR3 totals 15 residues. V lost 3 bases to trimming and J lost 4 bases; unmatched junction nucleotides: 9. The CDR3 here is CSASFIGTDNQPQHF. In DNA form, the CDR3 reads TGCAGTGCTAGTTTTATCGGGACAGATAATCAGCCCCAGCATTTT.

V is TRBV14 and J is TRBJ2-2; tentative D call: TRBD2 (5 bases). This CDR3 has 16 amino acids. The V gene's germline CDR1 is SGHDN and CDR2 FVKESK. V was trimmed by 4 bases and J by 7 bases, leaving 19 bases between them. The CDR3 sequence: CASSPNTPKAGGELFF. In DNA form, the CDR3 reads TGTGCCAGCAGCCCAAATACCCCTAAGGCGGGCGGGGAGCTGTTTTTT.

The chain links TRBV7-9 to TRBJ2-7, with D possibly being TRBD1 (6 bases). The germline gives CDR1 SEHNR, CDR2 FQNEAQ (reference sequence). The CDR3 is 14 amino acids. Trimming left V 3 bases short and J 1 base short, with 10 bases between. The CDR3 DNA follows: TGTGCCAGCAGCTTCGGGACACCTTCCTACGAGCAGTACTTC. This gives the protein CASSFGTPSYEQYF.

The chain joins TRBV5-6 to TRBJ2-2; perhaps TRBD1 as D (5 bases). Germline CDR1 reads SGHDT; CDR2 reads YYEEEE. This CDR3 has 14 amino acids. Deletions cut 2 bases from V and 5 bases from J, with 10 bases between. The CDR3 DNA follows: TGTGCCAGCAGCTTCGTGGGGCTTACCGGGGAGCTGTTTTTT. It encodes CASSFVGLTGELFF.

V usage is TRBV29-1 and J usage is TRBJ2-7; 7 nucleotides match TRBD1. V dropped 8 bases and J dropped 3; count of bases not matched to a gene: 7. This CDR3 has 12 amino acids. The germline V gene encodes CDR1 SQVTM and CDR2 ANQGSEA. In DNA form, the CDR3 reads TGCAGCATAGGGGGACAGAACTACGAGCAGTACTTC. The encoded protein is CSIGGQNYEQYF.

The genes are TRBV5-1 and TRBJ1-1, with D possibly being TRBD1 (6 bases). This CDR3 region has 14 residues. Germline V gene data show CDR1 as SGHRS and CDR2 as YFSETQ. Trimming took off 2 bases at V and 5 bases at J, with 13 bases between the two ends. The CDR3 nucleotides read TGCGCCAGCAGCTTCGAACAGGGTCGGACTGAAGCTTTCTTT. Protein: CASSFEQGRTEAFF.

The chain carries TRBV5-1 and TRBJ1-2, with D perhaps matching TRBD1 (6 bases). The CDR3 contains 13 residues. The germline CDR1 and CDR2 sequences are SGHRS and YFSETQ. V lost 4 bases to trimming and J lost 4 bases, with 11 bases between them. The CDR3 sequence is CASSRGHAYGYTF. The CDR3 DNA reads as TGCGCCAGCAGCCGGGGACACGCCTATGGCTACACCTTC. Using reference TRBV5-1 and TRBJ1-2 for the parts outside the CDR3, the full variable domain is KAGVTQTPRYLIKTRGQQVTLSCSPISGHRSVSWYQQTPGQGLQFLFEYFSETQRNKGNFPGRFSGRQFSNSRSEMNVSTLELGDSALYLCASSRGHAYGYTFGSGTRLTVV.

This chain connects TRBV6-1 to TRBJ1-3; the D is unclear. CDR3 length: 14 amino acids. V was clipped by 0 bases and J by 7 bases, with 10 bases between them. CDR1 and CDR2 from the germline V gene are MNHNS and SASEGT. The CDR3: CASSEALNWNTIYF. In DNA form, the CDR3 reads TGTGCCAGCAGTGAAGCTTTAAACTGGAACACCATATATTTT.

The J gene is TRBJ2-3, the V gene TRBV2, with a tentative D call TRBD2 (6 bases). Looked up from germline, CDR1 is SNHLY and CDR2 is FYNNEI. CDR3 length equals 15 residues. V was trimmed by 8 bases and J by 0 bases, leaving 15 bases between them. For the CDR3, the DNA is TGTGCCAGCGGGGACTCGGGGGTGAGCACAGATACGCAGTATTTT. This sequence encodes CASGDSGVSTDTQYF.

The genes are TRBV3-1 (or the pseudogene TRBV3-2) and TRBJ1-1; weak D call: TRBD1 (5 bases). The CDR3 is 14 amino acids. Germline V gives CDR1 LGHDT, CDR2 YNNKEL (reference sequence). Trimming took off 1 base at V and 3 bases at J, with 9 bases between the two ends. This CDR3 is CASSQVVGDTEAFF. The CDR3 bases are TGTGCCAGCAGCCAAGTCGTAGGGGACACTGAAGCTTTCTTT.

The chain recombines TRBV29-1 with TRBJ2-1, with a possible D match to TRBD1 (5 bases). The germline V gene has CDR1 SQVTM and CDR2 ANQGSEA. Trimming took 5 bases from V and 3 from J, leaving 8 bases between them. CDR3 length: 12 residues. The CDR3 nucleotides read TGCAGCGTTCCAGGGAACTACAATGAGCAGTTCTTC. Translation gives CSVPGNYNEQFF.

V usage is TRBV5-1 and J usage is TRBJ2-1, with 7 bases aligning to TRBD2. The V and J ends lost 4 bases and 7 bases, in that order; junction bases with no gene match: 8. The length of the CDR3 is 14 residues. From germline, CDR1 is SGHRS and CDR2 YFSETQ. The CDR3 loop reads CASSPPGRDNEQFF. For the CDR3, the DNA is TGCGCCAGCAGCCCGCCAGGGAGGGATAATGAGCAGTTCTTC.

This rearrangement joins TRBV30 to TRBJ2-7; 7 bases match TRBD1. With 4 bases clipped from V and 3 bases from J, the junction kept 9 bases outside the gene matches. This CDR3 comprises 14 residues. CDR1 is GTSNPN and CDR2 is SVGIG in the germline V gene (reference sequence). CDR3 bases: TGTGCCTGGACCTCTAACAGGGGTTTCTACGAGCAGTACTTC. This gives the protein CAWTSNRGFYEQYF.

The chain is built from TRBV19 and TRBJ1-3, with a possible D match to TRBD1 (6 bases). V was clipped by 4 bases and J by 1 base, with 14 bases between them. Germline loops: CDR1 LNHDA, CDR2 SQIVND (reference sequence). The CDR3 totals 16 residues. Here the CDR3 DNA reads TGTGCCAGTAGTACCCAGACAGGCCGATCTGGAAACACCATATATTTT. Translating it yields CASSTQTGRSGNTIYF.

V gene TRBV6-4 combines with J gene TRBJ1-2; unclear D gene. Germline V CDR1 and CDR2: MRHNA, SNTAGT. V shed 2 bases and J shed 7 bases, with 20 bases lying between them. CDR3 length: 16 amino acids. CDR3 bases: TGTGCCAGCAGTGACGGTCCCGGGCTGGGGAGCGCTGGCTACACCTTC. Protein: CASSDGPGLGSAGYTF.

The chain employs TRBV5-8 and TRBJ1-5; D remains unclear. V was cut by 0 bases and J by 2 bases, with 9 bases left in between. The CDR3 consists of 15 residues. Germline-derived CDR1 and CDR2 are SGHTS and YDEGEE. The CDR3 nucleotides read TGTGCCAGCAGCTTGGGTCAAGCGGGCAATCAGCCCCAGCATTTT. Encoded protein: CASSLGQAGNQPQHF. The entire variable domain, with the rest obtained from reference TRBV5-8 and TRBJ1-5, is as follows: EAGVTQSPTHLIKTRGQQATLRCSPISGHTSVYWYQQALGLGLQFLLWYDEGEERNRGNFPPRFSGRQFPNYSSELNVNALELEDSALYLCASSLGQAGNQPQHFGDGTRLSIL.

This CDR3 reads CATSDDRTSGRDTEQFF. The CDR3 DNA follows: TGTGCCACCAGCGATGATAGGACTAGCGGGAGGGACACTGAGCAGTTCTTC. The chain has TRBV24-1 and TRBJ2-1, with 15 bases lining up with TRBD2. This CDR3 contains 17 residues. The ends lost 7 bases at V and 9 bases at J; junction bases unmatched: 12. CDR1 is KGHDR and CDR2 is SFDVKD in the germline V gene.

This chain uses TRBV24-1 with TRBJ1-2; TRBD1 might be the D (5 bases). Germline CDR1 is KGHDR and CDR2 is SFDVKD. CDR3 size: 13 residues. The V gene lost 4 bases and the J gene lost 8 bases, with 13 bases spanning the gap. The CDR3 is CATSDPGHPGYTF. The CDR3 DNA sequence: TGTGCCACCAGTGACCCCGGACATCCGGGCTACACCTTC.

This clone appeared once. The chain links TRBV27 to TRBJ1-1; 7 nucleotides agree with TRBD1. Losses at the gene ends were 6 bases for V and 1 base for J; bases not matched to a gene: 8. This CDR3 is 15 amino acids long. Germline loops: CDR1 MNHEY, CDR2 SMNVEV (reference sequence). CDR3 nucleotide sequence: TGTGCCAGCAGCTGGGGAGACAGGGCGAACACTGAAGCTTTCTTT. Its translation is CASSWGDRANTEAFF.

The chain uses TRBV3-1 (or the pseudogene TRBV3-2) and TRBJ2-1; 12 nucleotides match TRBD2. Germline CDR1 LGHDT, CDR2 YNNKEL (reference sequence). J gave up 5 bases and V 1 base, and 9 bases lay outside the gene matches. The CDR3 loop spans 18 amino acids. CDR3: CASSQGASGREVDNEQFF. CDR3 coding DNA: TGTGCCAGCAGCCAAGGGGCTAGCGGGAGGGAGGTGGACAATGAGCAGTTCTTC.

The V and J genes are TRBV5-5 and TRBJ2-1, with TRBD1 matching 9 bases. This CDR3 comprises 14 residues. The germline V gene encodes CDR1 SGHKS and CDR2 YYEKEE (reference sequence). The V and J ends lost 3 bases and 5 bases, in that order; junction bases with no gene match: 3. CDR3 loop: CASSWGQGHNEQFF. CDR3 sequence (DNA): TGTGCCAGCAGCTGGGGACAGGGACACAATGAGCAGTTCTTC.

V usage is TRBV2 and J usage is TRBJ2-5; D is undetermined. Germline V gives CDR1 SNHLY, CDR2 FYNNEI. Between the trimmed V and J ends, which lost 6 bases and 3 bases, there was a span of 5 bases. The CDR3 covers 11 residues. This CDR3 reads CASRGEETQYF. The CDR3 region has the DNA TGTGCCAGCAGAGGAGAAGAGACCCAGTACTTC.

V usage is TRBV28 and J usage is TRBJ2-7; D ambiguous. Trimming removed 1 base at V and 4 bases at J, with 5 bases between. This CDR3 has 12 residues. Germline V gene lookup returns CDR1 MDHEN and CDR2 SYDVKM. CDR3 residues: CASSLSRYEQYF. CDR3 DNA: TGTGCCAGCAGTTTATCCCGTTACGAGCAGTACTTC.

The chain carries TRBV5-4 and TRBJ1-1, with D hard to call. This CDR3 has 14 residues. CDR1 SGHNT and CDR2 YYREEE come from the germline V gene (reference sequence). V shed 0 bases and J shed 5 bases, with 11 bases lying between them. CDR3 in DNA: TGTGCCAGCAGCTTGGAGGGAGGAAGGACTGAAGCTTTCTTT. Protein: CASSLEGGRTEAFF.

J is TRBJ1-2 and V is TRBV5-1, with 7 nucleotides matching TRBD1. CDR1 is SGHRS, CDR2 YFSETQ, per germline. This CDR3 spans 12 amino acids. Trimming at V came to 6 bases and at J to 8 bases, leaving 7 bases not matched to a gene. This CDR3 is CASTTGNDGYTF. The CDR3 DNA reads as TGCGCCAGCACGACAGGGAATGACGGCTACACCTTC.

The chain uses TRBV4-1 and TRBJ1-1; a weak D match, TRBD1 (6 bases). V gave up 0 bases and J gave up 8 bases, with 16 bases separating them. The CDR3 contains 15 residues. Per germline, CDR1 MGHRA and CDR2 YSYEKL. CDR3 amino acids: CASSQDSGGLVEAFF. The DNA for the CDR3 is TGCGCCAGCAGCCAAGATAGTGGGGGCCTTGTCGAAGCTTTCTTT.